This TCR beta chain came from a study of blood T cells in healthy people across ages. Trimming at V came to 5 bases and at J to 0 bases, leaving 8 bases not matched to a gene. The CDR3 extends over 18 amino acids. CDR1 and CDR2 (germline): SNHLY, FYNNEI. This clonotype was detected many times. Russia was home to the donors, healthy Caucasian individuals aged 6 to 90. Primers used in a second PCR of about 7 to 11 cycles were a sample-barcoded 5' primer and a J-beta primer mix. MiXCR, applied by TCRdb to the 5' RACE reads, yields one record per CDR3 protein. Among approximately 800,000 distinct CDR3 sequences listed, 46% were seen once.

The chain combines TRBV2 with TRBJ2-2; TRBD1 matches at 11 bases. Material for sequencing was blood. The sequence was collected from a man at least 80 years old in good health. CDR3 sequence reads: CASSPGQGAITNTGELFF. The CDR3 region has the DNA TGTGCCAGCAGTCCCGGACAGGGGGCCATAACGAACACCGGGGAGCTGTTTTTT.